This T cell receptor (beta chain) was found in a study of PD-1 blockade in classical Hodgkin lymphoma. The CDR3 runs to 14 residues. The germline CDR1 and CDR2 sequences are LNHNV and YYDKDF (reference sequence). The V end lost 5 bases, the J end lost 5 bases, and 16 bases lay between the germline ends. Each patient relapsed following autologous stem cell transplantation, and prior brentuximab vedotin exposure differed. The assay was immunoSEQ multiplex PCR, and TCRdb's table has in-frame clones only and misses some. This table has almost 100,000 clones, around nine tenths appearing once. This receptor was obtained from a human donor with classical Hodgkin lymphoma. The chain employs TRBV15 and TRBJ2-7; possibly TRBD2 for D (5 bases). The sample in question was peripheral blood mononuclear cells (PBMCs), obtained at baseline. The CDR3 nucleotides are TGTGCCACCAGCCTAAAGAGGAGGAGCAACGAGCAGTACTTC. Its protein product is CATSLKRRSNEQYF.